This paragraph covers one T cell receptor beta chain sequence. No antigen is known for it. The source of the sample is a study of cytomegalovirus exposure and HLA in healthy donors (dated 2017 in TCRdb). About the full investigation: In an earlier analysis of 550 to 750 of the donors, about 260 Gb of sequence data and approximately 120 million unique TCR beta sequences from 150 million to 200 million T cells were reported. The aim of the study was to test whether cataloging public T cell receptors could identify signatures of past pathogen exposure. A later genetic analysis took genome-wide SNP genotypes for about 55% of the 666 donors and used that subset as a discovery cohort. Donor age, sex, ethnicity and CMV serostatus were compiled together with the repertoire data. HLA typing included class I and class II loci at four-digit resolution. Four to six DR-DQ haplotypes were handled as single units for association and clustering, since linkage in the cohort was strong. Among about 400 genotyped donors of the cohort, an average of roughly 230,000 unique TCR beta nucleotide sequences was sequenced per donor, of which about 20% were non-productive. An earlier analysis of 587 of the donors applied high-throughput TCR beta sequencing to assess whether each TCR beta V gene segment acted as functional or pseudogenic. An early release that covered approximately 600 HLA-typed donors contained approximately 300 gigabases of sequencing data and 70 million to 100 million unique TCR sequences. Typing coverage differed by locus: A, B, C, DRB1 and DQB1 were typed in roughly 629-640 donors, DQA1 in about 550, DPA1 in roughly 590, and DPB1 in around 490. To predict cytomegalovirus infection status, the study combined high-throughput TCR immunosequencing, statistical association of individual TCRs with disease status, and machine learning. All discovery cohort repertoires had been generated using a single sequencing platform. The later analysis used no new phenotypic data to find candidate immune exposures, relying instead on TCR beta sequences and their occurrence across donors. A later analysis re-analyzed previously published TCR beta repertoires from about 730 donors and added high-resolution HLA genotyping to study TCR occurrence patterns. Of the 398 genotyped donors, roughly 80% fell in the genetic ancestry cluster associated with self-reported Caucasian donors. Besides the first cohort of roughly 700 subjects, a separate validation cohort made up of roughly 120 different subjects was used. The study used immunosequencing to profile the T cell repertoires of approximately 640 subjects and linked those repertoires to cytomegalovirus serostatus. Results the study describes overall, beyond this receptor: A total of fewer than 200 TCR beta chains were listed by the study as associated with cytomegalovirus. In vitro tests confirmed that a few of the cytomegalovirus-associated TCR beta chains recognize cytomegalovirus antigens. Roughly uniform sequencing depth across donors was assumed in presence/absence analyses, although this assumption may not hold. At a false discovery rate of 0.05, a later analysis linked 15,000 to 20,000 TCR beta sequences to specific HLA alleles. Strong co-occurrence of HLA alleles, especially DR and DQ, made assigning TCR associations to individual alleles difficult. Cytomegalovirus status was reported to be diagnosed by the classifier with high specificity and sensitivity in both the original and validation cohorts. According to a later genetic analysis, donors in an Asian-associated ancestry cluster had fewer N-insertions in productive TCRs than the approximately 650-donor mean. Because some donors lacked HLA typing at each locus, the association tests relied only on the typed subset. Because counts were too low, around 17 rarely observed V segments, including chromosome 9 orphons, were left out of the earlier analysis of 587 of the donors. Most CMV-associated TCR beta chains appeared to be HLA-restricted in a later analysis, and the HLA associations seemed to be driven largely by CMV exposure. The sequencing pipeline was judged likely to have produced a cluster of highly shared sequence variants as a technical artifact. The cohort was sequenced for TCR beta chains only, and without alpha or paired-chain data the features that could be detected were limited. Several of the top co-occurrence clusters appeared to be linked to parvovirus B19, influenza, CMV and Epstein-Barr virus, according to a later analysis. Linkage disequilibrium might explain the correlated functional status among segregating V segments, but an unknown experimental factor could not be ruled out. In an earlier analysis of fewer than 700 of the donors, most TCR beta V segments appeared in productive rearrangements about 87% or about 30% of the time, broadly matching IMGT annotations. A later analysis found that TCR association rates varied across HLA loci, with DRB1 alleles showing the most associated TCRs and HLA-C alleles the fewest. Across donors, most TCR sequences were observed very rarely, whereas some public TCRs were present in many individuals. An association between a missense DCLRE1C variant and V-gene and J-gene trimming of TCR beta chains was found in a later genetic analysis and replicated in an independent cohort. The authors suggested that the approach could potentially be extended to other disease states and immunological phenotypes. Compared with equally common non-associated chains, HLA-associated TCR beta chains in a later analysis were more clonally expanded and had lower generation probabilities. The 87-base-pair reads could not distinguish some IMGT-functional V segments, including TRBV6-2 and TRBV6-3, so those segments were excluded. A further reported finding was that TCR beta sequences accurately predicted the HLA-A and HLA-B alleles for most subjects in the first cohort. The only immune exposure information available for the cohort was CMV serostatus.

The CDR1 and CDR2 encoded by the germline V gene are SGDLS and YYNGEE. Germline trimming amounts to 2 bases on V and 7 bases on J, with 6 as the count of junction bases outside the gene matches. From the cysteine up to the phenylalanine, the CDR3 has a length of 16 residues. Only the CDR3 region is kept as DNA, spanning 48 bases read in frame from base 1. The cohort was made up of approximately 670 healthy bone marrow donors. At the time of sampling, all cohort members were nominally healthy, though unrecorded immune exposures were likely present. The donor tested CMV seronegative and was one of the 352 seronegative cohort members. Each donor provided a peripheral blood sample, and peripheral blood mononuclear cells were used for TCR beta sequencing. The Qiagen DNeasy Blood Extraction Kit was used to extract genomic DNA from the blood cell samples. The library came from the immunoSEQ multiplex PCR assay. The multiplex PCR relied on a mix of 60 forward primers for TCR Vbeta segments and 13 reverse primers for TCR Jbeta segments. A multiplex PCR assay on genomic DNA amplified the CDR3 region of rearranged TCR beta genes. On the Illumina HiSeq System, the amplified TCR beta libraries were sequenced as 87-base-pair reads. The authors processed their data as follows. A later analysis counted approximately 74 million unique TCR beta chains across the 666 repertoires, and roughly 11 million of these chains were shared by at least two donors. A nearest-neighbor algorithm error-corrected the raw reads and collapsed the reads into unique sequences, merging closely related sequences to remove PCR and sequencing errors. CDR3 sequences were aligned to IMGT reference sequences to assign V, D and J gene segments. Each retained sequence needed at least a six-nucleotide match to both a V gene segment and a J gene segment. A rearrangement counted as productive if the CDR3 had no stop codons and remained in frame with V and J, and every other rearrangement counted as non-productive. Following IMGT convention, CDR3 was defined as the stretch from the second conserved V-encoded cysteine up to the conserved J-encoded phenylalanine. In an earlier analysis of 500 to 650 of the donors, sequences lacking an unambiguous match to a single V gene segment were excluded. In an earlier analysis of some 590 of the donors, V segments were called functional above 56.7% productive rearrangements and were called segregating when the between-donor standard deviation exceeded 5%. A statistical classification framework was built for diagnosing cytomegalovirus status from the catalog of TCR beta chain sequences. In a later analysis, V and J genes were assigned by comparing TCR nucleotide sequences against IMGT/GENE-DB human TR gene sequences. Using the TCRdist pipeline, a later analysis assigned CDR3 sequences along with most-parsimonious VDJ recombination scenarios. A later analysis defined each TCR beta chain by its CDR3 amino acid sequence plus V-gene family, and excluded reads lacking a unique V-gene family. A later analysis removed 550 to 650 highly shared, low-generation-probability nucleotide sequences to deal with suspected cross-contamination and a sequencing artifact. In a later analysis, a clonal expansion index for each public chain was calculated from normalized within-repertoire ranks of inferred template counts. In a later analysis, generation probabilities were computed with a VDJ recombination model fitted to out-of-frame rearrangements, and the resulting probabilities were checked against IGoR. Hypergeometric tests were used in a later analysis to score TCR-TCR, TCR-HLA and TCR-CMV co-occurrence, with a repertoire-size bias correction applied to the TCR pairs. To estimate false discovery rates, a later analysis permuted the HLA or CMV assignments 20 times. In a later analysis, co-occurring TCRs were grouped using DBSCAN, and TCRdist sequence similarity was added for clustering within HLA-allele-positive subsets. Repertoires with fewer than 30,000 or more than 120,000 public chains were left out of co-occurrence clustering, as were about five repertoires with anomalous nucleotide sharing. TCRdb carries this immuneACCESS record with in-frame sequences only. Its versions omit some clonotypes, under half of them owing to an unresolved V gene in the studies checked, with the rest unexplained. The DNA gave D and trimming, while V, J and clone size come from that table. Per the sample table, the count is about 44,000 clones. The ten biggest clones cover roughly 7.3% of the sample.

The receptor was isolated from a male donor in good health and CMV-seronegative. The V and J segments used are TRBV9 and TRBJ2-1, with 13 bases in between that match TRBD2. Specimen: PBMCs. Read as DNA, the sequence is TGTGCCAGCAGCGTTGCCGGGACTAGCGGGACTAATGAGCAGTTCTTC. This gives the protein CASSVAGTSGTNEQFF.